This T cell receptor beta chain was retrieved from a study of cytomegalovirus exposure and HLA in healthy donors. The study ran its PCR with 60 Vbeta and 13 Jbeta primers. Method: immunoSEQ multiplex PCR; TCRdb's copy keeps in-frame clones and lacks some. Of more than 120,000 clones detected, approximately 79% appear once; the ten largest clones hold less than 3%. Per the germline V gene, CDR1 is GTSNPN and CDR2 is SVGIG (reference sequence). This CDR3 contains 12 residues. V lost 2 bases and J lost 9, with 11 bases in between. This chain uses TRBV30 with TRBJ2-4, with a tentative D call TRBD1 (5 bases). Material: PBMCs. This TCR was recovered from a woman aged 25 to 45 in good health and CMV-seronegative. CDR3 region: CAWSLGQAIQYF. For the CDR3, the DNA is TGTGCCTGGAGTCTTGGACAAGCCATTCAGTACTTC.